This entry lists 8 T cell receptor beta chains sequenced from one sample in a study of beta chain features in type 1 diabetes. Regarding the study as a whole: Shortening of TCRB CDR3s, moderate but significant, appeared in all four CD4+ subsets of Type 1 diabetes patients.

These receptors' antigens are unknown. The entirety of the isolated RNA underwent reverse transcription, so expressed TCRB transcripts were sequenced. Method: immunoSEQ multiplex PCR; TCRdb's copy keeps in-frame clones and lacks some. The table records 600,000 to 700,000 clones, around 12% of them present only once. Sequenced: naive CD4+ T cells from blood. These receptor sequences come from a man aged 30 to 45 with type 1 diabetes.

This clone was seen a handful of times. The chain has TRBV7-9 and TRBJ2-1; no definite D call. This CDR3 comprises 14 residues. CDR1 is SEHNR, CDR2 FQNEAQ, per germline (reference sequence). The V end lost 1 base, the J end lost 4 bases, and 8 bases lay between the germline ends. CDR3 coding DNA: TGTGCCAGCAGCTTAGGGGAACTGTACAATGAGCAGTTCTTC. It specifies CASSLGELYNEQFF.

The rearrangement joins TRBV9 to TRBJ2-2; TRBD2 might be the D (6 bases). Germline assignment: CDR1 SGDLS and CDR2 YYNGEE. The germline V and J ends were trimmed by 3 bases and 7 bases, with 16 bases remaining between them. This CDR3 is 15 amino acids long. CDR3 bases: TGTGCCAGCAGCGCACGTCAACTAGCCAGCGGGGAGCTGTTTTTT. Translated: CASSARQLASGELFF. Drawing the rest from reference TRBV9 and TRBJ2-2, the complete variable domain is DSGVTQTPKHLITATGQRVTLRCSPRSGDLSVYWYQQSLDQGLQFLIQYYNGEERAKGNILERFSAQQFPDLHSELNLSSLELGDSALYFCASSARQLASGELFFGEGSRLTVL.

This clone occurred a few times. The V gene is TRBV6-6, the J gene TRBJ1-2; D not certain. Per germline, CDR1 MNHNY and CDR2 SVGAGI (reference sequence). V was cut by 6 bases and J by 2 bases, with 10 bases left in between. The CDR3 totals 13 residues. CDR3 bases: TGTGCCAGCAGAGTACAGATCAACTATGGCTACACCTTC. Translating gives CASRVQINYGYTF.

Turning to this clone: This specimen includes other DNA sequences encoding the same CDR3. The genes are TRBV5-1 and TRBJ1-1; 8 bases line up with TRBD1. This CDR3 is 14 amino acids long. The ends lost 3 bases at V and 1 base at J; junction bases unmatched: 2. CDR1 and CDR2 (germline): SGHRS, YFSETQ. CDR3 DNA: TGCGCCAGCAGCTCTGGACAGGGGAACACTGAAGCTTTCTTT. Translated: CASSSGQGNTEAFF.

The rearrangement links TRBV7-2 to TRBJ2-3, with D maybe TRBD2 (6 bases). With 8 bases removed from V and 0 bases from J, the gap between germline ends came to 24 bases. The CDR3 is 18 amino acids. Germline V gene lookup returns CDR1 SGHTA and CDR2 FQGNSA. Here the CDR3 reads CASSGRLPSKTSTDTQYF. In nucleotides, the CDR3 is TGTGCCAGCTCGGGGAGGCTTCCTTCGAAAACTAGCACAGATACGCAGTATTTT.

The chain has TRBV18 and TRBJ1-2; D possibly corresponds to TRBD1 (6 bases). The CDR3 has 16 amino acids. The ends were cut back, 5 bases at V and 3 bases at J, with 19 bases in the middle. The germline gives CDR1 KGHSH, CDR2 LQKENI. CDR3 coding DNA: TGTGCCAGCTCAGCCAATTCAGGGGCAAATTACTATGGCTACACCTTC. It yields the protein CASSANSGANYYGYTF.

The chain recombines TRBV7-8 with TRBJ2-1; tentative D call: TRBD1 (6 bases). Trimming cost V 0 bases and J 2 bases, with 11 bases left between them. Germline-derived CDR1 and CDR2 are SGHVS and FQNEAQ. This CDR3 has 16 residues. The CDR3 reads CASSLARQGTYNEQFF. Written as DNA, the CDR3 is TGTGCCAGCAGCTTAGCGAGGCAGGGGACCTACAATGAGCAGTTCTTC.

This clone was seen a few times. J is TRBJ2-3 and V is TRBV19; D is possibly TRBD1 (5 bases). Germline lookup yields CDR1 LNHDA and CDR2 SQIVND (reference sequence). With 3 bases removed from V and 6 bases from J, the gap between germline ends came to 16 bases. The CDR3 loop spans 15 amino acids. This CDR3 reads CASSIEQDQADTQYF. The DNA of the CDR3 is TGTGCCAGTAGTATTGAACAGGACCAGGCGGATACGCAGTATTTT.